Listed below are T cell receptor beta chains from one sample, sequenced in a study of T cells in tumors after PD-1 blockade. Assay: immunoSEQ multiplex PCR; the TCRdb copy retains only in-frame clones and omits some. The sample lists around 60,000 clones, around 80% occurring once. The input for sequencing was PBMCs, taken before anti-PD-1 treatment. These receptors were taken from a human donor with basal cell carcinoma. Both conserved end residues are part of each CDR3. A D gene is named only where the DNA matches it firmly. Some rows have no size entry. The others give once, few or many, or a class for an expanded clone.

TRBJ2-3	.	.	TRBV4-1	TGCGCCAGCAGCCAAGAAGTGGCAACAGATACGCAGTATTTT	CASSQEVATDTQYF
TRBJ1-2	.	TRBD1	TRBV6-1	TGTGCCAGCAGTGAGCAGACAGGGCCACTGGTTAACTATGGCTACACCTTC	CASSEQTGPLVNYGYTF
TRBJ2-3	.	TRBD1	TRBV11-1	TGTGCCAGCAGCTCCGTAGACAGGGGAAGCACAGATACGCAGTATTTT	CASSSVDRGSTDTQYF
TRBJ1-2	few	.	TRBV6-6	TGTGCCAGCAGTTACACTACCGGGACCCTGGAGGGGGGCTACACCTTC	CASSYTTGTLEGGYTF
TRBJ2-7	.	TRBD1	TRBV13	TGTGCCAGCAGCATGGGACAGGGTATCGACGAGCAGTACTTC	CASSMGQGIDEQYF
TRBJ2-7	.	.	TRBV5-6	TGTGCCAGCAGCTTGGGTCAGGCACCCTACGAGCAGTACTTC	CASSLGQAPYEQYF
TRBJ2-2	.	.	TRBV6-5	TGTGCCAGCAAGATAGGCAGCCTAAACACCGGGGAGCTGTTTTTT	CASKIGSLNTGELFF
TRBJ1-5	.	.	TRBV27	TGTGCCAGCAGTTCCTCAGGGGAGAAAAATCAGCCCCAGCATTTT	CASSSSGEKNQPQHF
TRBJ1-2	.	.	TRBV2	TGTGCCAGCAGCCGGGTTCCCCGGACGACATATGGCTACACCTTC	CASSRVPRTTYGYTF
TRBJ2-3	.	.	TRBV3-1/TRBV3-2	TGTGCCAGCAGCCCAGGCTGGGGCACAGATACGCAGTATTTT	CASSPGWGTDTQYF
TRBJ2-7	.	TRBD1	TRBV19	TGTGCCAGTACCACGACAGGGAATGGGGAGCAGTACTTC	CASTTTGNGEQYF
TRBJ2-1	.	TRBD2	TRBV5-1	TGCGCCAGCAGCGGAAAACTAGCGGGGGGGCTCAATGAGCAGTTCTTC	CASSGKLAGGLNEQFF
TRBJ1-4	once	.	TRBV4-1	TGCGCCAGCAGCCAAGATCACGTGTCAGGATATGAAAAACTGTTTTTT	CASSQDHVSGYEKLFF
TRBJ2-4	once	.	TRBV12-3/TRBV12-4	TGTGCCAGCAGTTTAAACAGGGAAAACATTCAGTACTTC	CASSLNRENIQYF
TRBJ2-3	.	TRBD2	TRBV7-2	TGTGCCAGCAGGCCGACTAGCGTGAGAACAGATACGCAGTATTTT	CASRPTSVRTDTQYF
TRBJ1-1	.	TRBD1	TRBV5-1	TGCGCCAGCAGCTCTACAGGGGACACTGAAGCTTTCTTT	CASSSTGDTEAFF
TRBJ2-2	few	.	TRBV30	TGTGCCTGGAGTGTAGTGGACTCCACCGGGGAGCTGTTTTTT	CAWSVVDSTGELFF
TRBJ2-7	.	.	TRBV19	TGTGCCAGTAGTAGGGCCTTAACAGGGAGGTCTACCTACGAGCAGTACTTC	CASSRALTGRSTYEQYF
TRBJ2-7	.	.	TRBV14	TGTGCCAGCAGCCCCTTTGAGGGGGTACAAACCTACGAGCAGTACTTC	CASSPFEGVQTYEQYF
TRBJ1-2	.	.	TRBV7-9	TGTGCCAGCAGCTTAGACGGGACCCCTGCAGGGGGCTACACCTTC	CASSLDGTPAGGYTF
TRBJ2-1	once	TRBD2	TRBV29-1	TGCAGCGTTGAAGATAGGGGACTAGCGGAAACCGAGCAGTTCTTC	CSVEDRGLAETEQFF
TRBJ1-5	.	.	TRBV6-2/TRBV6-3	TGTGCCAGCAGCGACCAGGGGCTTAGCAATCAGCCCCAGCATTTT	CASSDQGLSNQPQHF
TRBJ2-7	.	TRBD1	TRBV5-1	TGCGCCAGCAGCATTGGCCCCATTTCCACAGGGGAGAACTACGAGCAGTACTTC	CASSIGPISTGENYEQYF
TRBJ2-5	.	TRBD2	TRBV30	TGTGCCTGGAGTGCGACTAGCGGGAGAGAGACCCAGTACTTC	CAWSATSGRETQYF
TRBJ1-2	.	.	TRBV5-1	TGCGCCAGCAGCCCTACGGCCGGAGCTAACTATGGCTACACCTTC	CASSPTAGANYGYTF
TRBJ2-3	few	.	TRBV6-1	TGTGCCAGCAGTGAAGGAGGAGGGGGAGCGGATACGCAGTATTTT	CASSEGGGGADTQYF